A selection of T cell receptor beta chains follows, all from one sample in a study of T cells in localized non-small cell lung cancer. The data were produced by immunoSEQ multiplex PCR, yet TCRdb's version contains in-frame clones alone and is incomplete. The table lists 20,000 or so clones, 83% of them singletons. The input for sequencing was peripheral blood, taken before any cancer treatment. These receptor sequences come from a man between 40 and 70 years old with stage I lung adenocarcinoma. Each CDR3 is given with its conserved first and last residue. A D gene is named only where the DNA matches it firmly. The size entry is marked missing in some rows and otherwise reads once, few, many or a size class.

TRBV28	TRBJ2-7	-	-	13	CASSLKDGYEQYF	TGTGCCAGCAGTTTAAAAGACGGGTACGAGCAGTACTTC
TRBV5-6	TRBJ2-1	-	-	17	CASSLGSGPSSYNEQFF	TGTGCCAGCAGCTTGGGTAGCGGCCCTAGCTCCTACAATGAGCAGTTCTTC
TRBV27	TRBJ2-1	-	TRBD2	14	CASSLTSGYNEQFF	TGTGCCAGCAGTTTGACTAGCGGCTACAATGAGCAGTTCTTC
TRBV6-1	TRBJ1-1	-	TRBD1	14	CASNPGQGASEAFF	TGTGCCAGCAATCCGGGACAGGGGGCTAGTGAAGCTTTCTTT
TRBV4-3	TRBJ1-2	-	TRBD1	14	CASSQDRGYYGYTF	TGCGCCAGCAGTCAGGACAGGGGGTACTATGGCTACACCTTC
TRBV4-2	TRBJ1-2	-	-	14	CASSQAHGTAGYTF	TGTGCCAGCAGCCAAGCCCACGGAACTGCCGGCTACACCTTC
TRBV13	TRBJ2-3	once	TRBD2	16	CASSPSAGEDTDTQYF	TGTGCCAGCAGCCCTTCAGCGGGAGAGGATACAGATACGCAGTATTTT
TRBV7-9	TRBJ2-2	-	-	11	CASSFLGELFF	TGTGCCAGCAGCTTTCTAGGGGAGCTGTTTTTT
TRBV11-2	TRBJ2-7	-	-	12	CASSLDRREQYF	TGTGCCAGCAGCTTAGATAGAAGGGAGCAGTACTTC
TRBV10-3	TRBJ1-1	-	-	13	CAISGGLGTEAFF	TGTGCCATCAGTGGTGGGCTTGGCACTGAAGCTTTCTTT
TRBV5-4	TRBJ2-2	-	TRBD1	15	CASSRTGGNTGELFF	TGTGCCAGCAGCCGGACAGGGGGTAACACCGGGGAGCTGTTTTTT
TRBV4-3	TRBJ2-3	-	TRBD2	18	CASSQDRQRGASTDTQYF	TGCGCCAGCAGCCAAGATCGTCAGCGGGGGGCTAGCACAGATACGCAGTATTTT
TRBV7-8	TRBJ2-1	-	TRBD1	15	CASSPWTGARNEQFF	TGTGCCAGCAGCCCTTGGACAGGGGCCAGGAATGAGCAGTTCTTC
TRBV5-1	TRBJ2-2	-	-	18	CASSLQPQGQTNTGELFF	TGCGCCAGCAGCTTGCAACCCCAAGGACAGACGAACACCGGGGAGCTGTTTTTT
TRBV9	TRBJ1-6	-	-	13	CASSVVGFPPLHF	TGTGCCAGCAGCGTAGTCGGGTTCCCACCCCTCCACTTT
TRBV7-9	TRBJ2-1	-	-	12	CASSSQGNEQFF	TGTGCCAGCAGCTCACAGGGCAATGAGCAGTTCTTC
TRBV11-1	TRBJ2-1	-	-	17	CASSRRASMIPYNEQFF	TGTGCCAGCAGCCGAAGGGCTAGCATGATCCCCTACAATGAGCAGTTCTTC
TRBV27	TRBJ1-5	-	-	15	CASSLRGGDRQPQHF	TGTGCCAGCAGTTTAAGAGGGGGTGACCGCCAGCCCCAGCATTTT
TRBV7-6	TRBJ1-3	-	-	16	CASSPNGLISGNTIYF	TGTGCCAGCAGCCCCAATGGACTGATCTCTGGAAACACCATATATTTT
TRBV28	TRBJ1-2	medium-sized	-	12	CASSSRTDGYTF	TGTGCCAGCAGTTCCAGGACAGATGGCTACACCTTC
TRBV11-2	TRBJ2-1	-	TRBD2	15	CASSFSGGTPNEQFF	TGTGCCAGCAGCTTTAGCGGGGGCACCCCAAATGAGCAGTTCTTC
TRBV28	TRBJ2-3	-	-	14	CASSFFHPAGTQYF	TGTGCCAGCAGTTTCTTTCACCCCGCAGGAACGCAGTATTTT
TRBV7-2	TRBJ2-5	-	-	13	CASSGASGETQYF	TGTGCCAGCAGCGGAGCTTCGGGGGAGACCCAGTACTTC
TRBV27	TRBJ1-2	-	-	13	CASSFVGGGGYTF	TGTGCCAGCAGTTTTGTTGGGGGTGGTGGCTACACCTTC
TRBV9	TRBJ2-3	-	TRBD2	16	CASSVAGREDTDTQYF	TGTGCCAGCAGCGTAGCGGGGCGGGAGGACACAGATACGCAGTATTTT
TRBV2	TRBJ2-1	-	-	13	CASALGTDSGGFF	TGTGCCAGCGCCCTTGGGACTGACTCCGGTGGGTTCTTC
TRBV27	TRBJ2-2	-	TRBD2	15	CASSERETNTGELFF	TGTGCCAGCAGCGAGCGGGAGACGAACACCGGGGAGCTGTTTTTT
TRBV28	TRBJ2-1	-	TRBD1	19	CASSLGHYKTGDSYNEQFF	TGTGCCAGCAGTTTAGGCCATTACAAGACAGGGGATTCCTACAATGAGCAGTTCTTC